A selection of T cell receptor beta chains follows, all from one sample in a study of control samples from healthy donors and cancer patients. Libraries were prepared by immunoSEQ multiplex PCR; TCRdb keeps only in-frame clonotypes and omits some of them. The sample consists of approximately 180,000 clones, 94% of them appearing once. The sample taken for sequencing was blood. The receptor set was obtained from a woman aged 18 to 35 in good health. Both conserved end residues are trimmed from each CDR3. Not all rows give a size; the values are once, few, many and, for expanded clones, a class.

v_call | clone_size | cdr3_aa
TRBV6-5 | - | ASSYTRNQPQH
TRBV19 | - | ASRDSSGNTIY
TRBV5-6 | - | ASSFDRGNQPQH
TRBV7-9 | - | ASSSTQGAYGYT
TRBV5-1 | - | ASSPGTVSYNSPLH
TRBV7-9 | - | ASSLVETQY
TRBV3-1/TRBV3-2 | - | ASSQGASGTVNTEAF
TRBV28 | - | ASSLGGSSYSNQPQH
TRBV19 | - | ASSGETELYGYT
TRBV28 | - | ASSISGRAQETQY
TRBV13 | - | ASTPGSGSAEAF
TRBV19 | - | ASSMTGQGSYEQY
TRBV11-2 | - | ASSPWTSGGAWEQY
TRBV18 | - | ASSPDRMNTEAF
TRBV9 | - | ASSVAGDTQY
TRBV5-1 | few | ASRPGSSYNEQF
TRBV9 | - | ASSVEGFVGEKLF
TRBV7-2 | - | ASSLQGPFGEKLF
TRBV7-2 | - | ASSFRGDYNEQF
TRBV11-2 | - | ASSIRTGSNTEAF
TRBV19 | - | ASSFFQETQY
TRBV5-1 | - | ASSFGGADGYT
TRBV29-1 | - | SVGDSNTDTQY
TRBV11-2 | - | ASSPLGQGINSPLH
TRBV6-5 | - | ASSSRLGGYT
TRBV7-2 | - | ASSLGGLEGWGNTIY
TRBV7-2 | - | ASRETGDTGELF
TRBV7-8 | - | ASSSRGLAGVDTQY
TRBV5-4 | - | ASSLGREEKLF
TRBV6-2/TRBV6-3 | - | ASSSRPDPPYGYT
TRBV11-1 | once | ASQHRDRGQETQY
TRBV5-1 | - | ASSSGGYGYT
TRBV10-1 | - | ASSQNSYEQY
TRBV4-2 | once | ASSQTSGGAVNEQF
TRBV4-1 | - | ASSQGKSSYNSPLH
TRBV11-2 | - | ASSLGQGPYEQY
TRBV6-5 | - | ASSYSRAVQETQY
TRBV9 | - | ASSPGWDAETQY
TRBV6-1 | - | ASSERGTGGYGYT
TRBV7-9 | few | ASSLSPQRYTGELF
TRBV7-9 | - | AVTGGRGGNTIY
TRBV9 | - | ASSARPGNEQF
TRBV6-5 | - | ASSYDRGGIYGYT
TRBV2 | once | ASTTGTSNQPQH
TRBV13 | - | ASSPGGRGISYGYT
TRBV7-9 | few | ASRGPIHTGELF
TRBV28 | - | ASSLYRGEYMKEGF
TRBV7-4 | - | ASSPRLYLKGYT
TRBV9 | once | ASSVPPDYGYT